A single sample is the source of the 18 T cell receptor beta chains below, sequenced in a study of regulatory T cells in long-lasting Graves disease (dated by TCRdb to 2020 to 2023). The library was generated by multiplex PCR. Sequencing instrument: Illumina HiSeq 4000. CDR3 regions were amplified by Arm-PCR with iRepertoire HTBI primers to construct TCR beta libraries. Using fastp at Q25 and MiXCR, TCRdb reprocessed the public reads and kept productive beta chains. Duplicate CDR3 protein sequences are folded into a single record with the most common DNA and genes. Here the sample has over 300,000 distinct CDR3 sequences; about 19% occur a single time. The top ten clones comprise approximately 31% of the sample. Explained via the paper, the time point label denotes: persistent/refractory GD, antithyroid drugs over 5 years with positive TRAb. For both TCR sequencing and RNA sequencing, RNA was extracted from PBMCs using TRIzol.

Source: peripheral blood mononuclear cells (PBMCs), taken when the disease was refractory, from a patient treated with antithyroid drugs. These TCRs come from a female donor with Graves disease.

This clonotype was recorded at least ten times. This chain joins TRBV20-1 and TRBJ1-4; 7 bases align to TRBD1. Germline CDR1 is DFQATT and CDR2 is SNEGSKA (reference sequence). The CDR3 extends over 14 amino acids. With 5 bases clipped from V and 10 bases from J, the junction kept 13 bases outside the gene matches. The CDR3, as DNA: TGCAGTGCTTCACTAACCGACAGGGTGGGAAAACTGTTTTTT. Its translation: CSASLTDRVGKLFF.

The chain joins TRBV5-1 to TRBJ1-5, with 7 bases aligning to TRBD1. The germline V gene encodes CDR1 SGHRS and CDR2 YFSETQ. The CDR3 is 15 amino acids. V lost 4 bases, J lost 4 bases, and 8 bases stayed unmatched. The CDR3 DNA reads TGCGCCAGCAGCCGGGACAGTGCCAAGAATCAGCCCCAGCATTTT. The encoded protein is CASSRDSAKNQPQHF.

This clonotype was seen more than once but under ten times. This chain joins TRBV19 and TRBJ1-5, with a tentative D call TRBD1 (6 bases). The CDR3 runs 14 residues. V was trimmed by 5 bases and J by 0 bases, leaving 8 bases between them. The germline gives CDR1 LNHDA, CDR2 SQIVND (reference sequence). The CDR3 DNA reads TGTGCCAGTAGTGGGGGCCCTAGCAATCAGCCCCAGCATTTT. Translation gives CASSGGPSNQPQHF.

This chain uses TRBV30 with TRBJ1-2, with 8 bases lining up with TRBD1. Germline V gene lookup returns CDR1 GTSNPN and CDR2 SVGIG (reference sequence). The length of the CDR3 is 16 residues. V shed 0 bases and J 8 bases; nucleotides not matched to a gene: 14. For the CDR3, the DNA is TGTGCCTGGAGTGTAGACGGGAGGCAGGGGGCGCGAGGCTACACCTTC. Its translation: CAWSVDGRQGARGYTF.

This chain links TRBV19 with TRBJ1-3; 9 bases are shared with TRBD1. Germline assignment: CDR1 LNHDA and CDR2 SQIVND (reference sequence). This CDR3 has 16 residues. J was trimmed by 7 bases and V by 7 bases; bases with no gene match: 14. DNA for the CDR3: TGTGCCAGTACGGGACAGGGCAGTCGGCGAGGGAACACCATATATTTT. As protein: CASTGQGSRRGNTIYF.

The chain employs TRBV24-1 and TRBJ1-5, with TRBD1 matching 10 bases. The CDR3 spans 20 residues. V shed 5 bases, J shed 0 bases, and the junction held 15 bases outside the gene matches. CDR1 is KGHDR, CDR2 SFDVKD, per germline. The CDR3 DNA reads TGTGCCACCAGTGTAGGAGGAAGGGACAGGGGCGCTTATAGCAATCAGCCCCAGCATTTT. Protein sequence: CATSVGGRDRGAYSNQPQHF.

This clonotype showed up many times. The CDR3 region is CASSLESYLTGELFF. In nucleotides, the CDR3 is TGTGCCAGCAGCTTAGAGTCATACCTCACCGGGGAGCTGTTTTTT. The rearrangement joins TRBV7-6 to TRBJ2-2; D remains unclear. With 1 base removed from V and 4 bases from J, the gap between germline ends came to 10 bases. The CDR3 has 15 amino acids. In germline, CDR1 is SGHVS, CDR2 FNYEAQ. Full variable domain (missing parts from reference TRBV7-6 and TRBJ2-2): GAGVSQSPRYKVTKRGQDVALRCDPISGHVSLYWYRQALGQGPEFLTYFNYEAQQDKSGLPNDRFSAERPEGSISTLTIQRTEQRDSAMYRCASSLESYLTGELFFGEGSRLTVL.

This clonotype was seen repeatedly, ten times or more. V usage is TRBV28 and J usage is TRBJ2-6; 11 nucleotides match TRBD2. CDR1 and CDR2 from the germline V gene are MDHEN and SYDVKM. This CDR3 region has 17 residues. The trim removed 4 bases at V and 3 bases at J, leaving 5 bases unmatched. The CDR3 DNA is TGTGCCAGCAGTTCTCTAGCGGGAGGTAATGGGGCCAACGTCCTGACTTTC. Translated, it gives CASSSLAGGNGANVLTF.

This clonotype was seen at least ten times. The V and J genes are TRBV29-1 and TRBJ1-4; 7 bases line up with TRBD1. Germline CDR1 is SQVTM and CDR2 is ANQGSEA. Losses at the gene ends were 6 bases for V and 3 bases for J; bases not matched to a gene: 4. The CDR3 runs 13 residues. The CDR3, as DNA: TGCAGCGTAGCGACAGGGTCTAATGAAAAACTGTTTTTT. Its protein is CSVATGSNEKLFF.

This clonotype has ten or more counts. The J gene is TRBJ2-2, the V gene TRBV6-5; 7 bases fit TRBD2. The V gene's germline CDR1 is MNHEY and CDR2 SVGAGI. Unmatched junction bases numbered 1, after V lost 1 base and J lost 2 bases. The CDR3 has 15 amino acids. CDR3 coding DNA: TGTGCCAGCAGTTACTGGGGGGGAAACACCGGGGAGCTGTTTTTT. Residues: CASSYWGGNTGELFF.

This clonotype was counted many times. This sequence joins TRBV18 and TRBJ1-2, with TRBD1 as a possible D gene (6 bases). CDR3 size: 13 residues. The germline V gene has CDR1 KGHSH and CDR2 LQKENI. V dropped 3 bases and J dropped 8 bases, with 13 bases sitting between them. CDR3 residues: CASSPQGQRGYTF. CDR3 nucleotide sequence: TGTGCCAGCTCACCCCAGGGACAACGAGGCTACACCTTC.

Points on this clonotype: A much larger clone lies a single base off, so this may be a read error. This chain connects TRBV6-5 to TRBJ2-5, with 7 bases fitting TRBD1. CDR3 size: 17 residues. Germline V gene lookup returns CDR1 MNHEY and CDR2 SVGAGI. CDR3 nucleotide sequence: TGTGCCAGCAGTTACGGTCCAGGGGGAGTTTCCCAAGAGATCCAGTACTTC. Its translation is CASSYGPGGVSQEIQYF.

The CDR3 DNA reads TGTGCCAGCAGTACTAGCGGGAGGGCCACCTACGAGCAGTACTTC. It encodes CASSTSGRATYEQYF. The chain recombines TRBV28 with TRBJ2-7; 13 nucleotides align to TRBD2. Unmatched junction bases numbered 3, after V lost 5 bases and J lost 2 bases. This CDR3 region has 15 residues. Germline-derived CDR1 and CDR2 are MDHEN and SYDVKM.

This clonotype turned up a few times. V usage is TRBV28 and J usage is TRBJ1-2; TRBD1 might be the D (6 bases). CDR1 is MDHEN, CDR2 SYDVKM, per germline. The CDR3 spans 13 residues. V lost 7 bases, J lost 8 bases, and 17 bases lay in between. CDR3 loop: CASTRPQGWGYTF. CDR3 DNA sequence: TGTGCCAGCACCCGACCGCAGGGGTGGGGCTACACCTTC.

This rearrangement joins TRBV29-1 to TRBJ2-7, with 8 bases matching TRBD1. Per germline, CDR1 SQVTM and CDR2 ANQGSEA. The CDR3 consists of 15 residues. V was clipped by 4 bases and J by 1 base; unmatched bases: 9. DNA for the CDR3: TGCAGCGTTGTTACCGGTGGGACAGGTTCCTACGAGCAGTACTTC. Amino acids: CSVVTGGTGSYEQYF.

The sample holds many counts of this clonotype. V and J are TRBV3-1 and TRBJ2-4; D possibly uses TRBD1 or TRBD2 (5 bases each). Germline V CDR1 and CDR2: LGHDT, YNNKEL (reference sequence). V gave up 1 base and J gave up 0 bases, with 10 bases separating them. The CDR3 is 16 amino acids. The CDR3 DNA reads TGTGCCAGCAGCCAAGGGGGACCGATAGCCAAAAACATTCAGTACTTC. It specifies CASSQGGPIAKNIQYF.

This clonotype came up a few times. The CDR3 DNA follows: TGTGCCAGCAGCCAAGCCCTCATACGGACAGGGAGCTACGAGCAGTACTTC. Its translation: CASSQALIRTGSYEQYF. V gene TRBV3-1 combines with J gene TRBJ2-7; 8 bases align to TRBD1. The CDR3 consists of 17 residues. V lost 1 base to trimming and J lost 3 bases; unmatched junction nucleotides: 11. CDR1 is LGHDT and CDR2 is YNNKEL in the germline V gene (reference sequence).

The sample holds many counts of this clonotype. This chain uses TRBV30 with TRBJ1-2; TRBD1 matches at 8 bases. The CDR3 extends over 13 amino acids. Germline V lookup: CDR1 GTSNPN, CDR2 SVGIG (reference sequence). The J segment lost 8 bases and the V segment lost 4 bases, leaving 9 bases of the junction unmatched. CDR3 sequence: CAWNLQGVGGYTF. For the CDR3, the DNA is TGTGCCTGGAACCTACAGGGGGTGGGCGGCTACACCTTC. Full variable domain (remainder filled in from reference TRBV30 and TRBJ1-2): SQTIHQWPATLVQPVGSPLSLECTVEGTSNPNLYWYRQAAGRGLQLLFYSVGIGQISSEVPQNLSASRPQDRQFILSSKKLLLSDSGFYLCAWNLQGVGGYTFGSGTRLTVV.